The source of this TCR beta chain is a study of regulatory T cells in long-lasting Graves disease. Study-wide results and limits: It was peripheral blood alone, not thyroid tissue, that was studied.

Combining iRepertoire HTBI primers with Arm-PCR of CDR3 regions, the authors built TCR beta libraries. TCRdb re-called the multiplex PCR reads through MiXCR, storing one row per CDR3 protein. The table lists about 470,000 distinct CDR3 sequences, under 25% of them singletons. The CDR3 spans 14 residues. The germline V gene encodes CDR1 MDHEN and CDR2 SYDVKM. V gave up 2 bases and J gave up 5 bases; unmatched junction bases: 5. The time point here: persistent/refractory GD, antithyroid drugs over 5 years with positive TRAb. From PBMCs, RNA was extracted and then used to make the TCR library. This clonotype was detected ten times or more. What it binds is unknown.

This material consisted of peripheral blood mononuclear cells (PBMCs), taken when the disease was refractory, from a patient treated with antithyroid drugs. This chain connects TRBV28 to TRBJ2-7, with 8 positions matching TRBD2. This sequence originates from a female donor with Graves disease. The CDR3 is CASSLGGRINEQYF. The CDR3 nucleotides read TGTGCCAGCAGTTTAGGCGGGAGGATCAACGAGCAGTACTTC. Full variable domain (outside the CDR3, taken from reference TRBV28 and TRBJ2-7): DVKVTQSSRYLVKRTGEKVFLECVQDMDHENMFWYRQDPGLGLRLIYFSYDVKMKEKGDIPEGYSVSREKKERFSLILESASTNQTSMYLCASSLGGRINEQYFGPGTRLTVT.